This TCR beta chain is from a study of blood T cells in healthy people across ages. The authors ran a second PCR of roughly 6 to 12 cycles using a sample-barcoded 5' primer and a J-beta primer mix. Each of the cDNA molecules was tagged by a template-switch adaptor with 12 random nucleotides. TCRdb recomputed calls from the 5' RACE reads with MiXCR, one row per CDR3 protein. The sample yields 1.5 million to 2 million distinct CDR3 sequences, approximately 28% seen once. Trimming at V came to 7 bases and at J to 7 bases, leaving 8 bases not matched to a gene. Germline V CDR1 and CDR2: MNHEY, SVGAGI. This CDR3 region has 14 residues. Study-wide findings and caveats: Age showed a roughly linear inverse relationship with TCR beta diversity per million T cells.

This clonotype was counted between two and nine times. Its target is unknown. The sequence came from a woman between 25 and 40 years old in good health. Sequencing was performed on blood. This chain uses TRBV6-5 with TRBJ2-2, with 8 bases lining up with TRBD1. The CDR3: CASNSGTGFGELFF. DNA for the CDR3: TGTGCCAGCAACTCCGGGACAGGATTCGGGGAGCTGTTTTTT.